A selection of T cell receptor beta chains follows, all from one sample in a study of blood T cell repertoires in COVID-19. Repertoires were generated with immunoSEQ multiplex PCR, while TCRdb's copy carries only in-frame clones and drops some. The sample lists roughly 160,000 clones, under 80% seen once, with about 3% in the top ten. The sequenced material came from peripheral blood. Source of these receptors: a woman older than 75 with acute or convalescent COVID-19. The CDR3 runs from the conserved cysteine through the conserved F or W. Fields, in order: D gene, J gene, clone size, V gene, CDR3 DNA, CDR3 protein. A D gene is named only where the DNA matches it firmly. Not all rows give a size; the values are once, few, many and, for expanded clones, a class.

NA TRBJ1-2 NA TRBV6-5 TGTGCCAGCAGTTACTCGGGGAGTGGCTATGGCTACACCTTC CASSYSGSGYGYTF
NA TRBJ1-6 NA TRBV13 TGTGCCAGCAGCTTATCCGCAGACTATAATTCACCCCTCCACTTT CASSLSADYNSPLHF
TRBD1 TRBJ1-4 NA TRBV28 TGTGCCAGCAGCACCAGGGGGACTTTTGAAAAACTGTTTTTT CASSTRGTFEKLFF
NA TRBJ2-2 NA TRBV27 TGTGCCACCCAAAACGAGGGTGAGATAGGTTCCGGGGAGCTGTTTTTT CATQNEGEIGSGELFF
NA TRBJ1-1 NA TRBV5-6 TGTGCCAGCAGCTGGGGGTGGTCGGGGGACACTGAAGCTTTCTTT CASSWGWSGDTEAFF
TRBD1 TRBJ1-4 NA TRBV6-5 TGTGCCAGCAGTTACTCGTTCTTACAGGGGAACTCAGGACTGTTTTTT CASSYSFLQGNSGLFF
TRBD1 TRBJ2-7 NA TRBV19 TGTGCCAGTAGTACCTCAGGGGGATCAGCCGAGCAGTACTTC CASSTSGGSAEQYF
NA TRBJ1-5 NA TRBV7-3 TGTGCCAGCAGCTTATTATATCAGCCCCAGCATTTT CASSLLYQPQHF
NA TRBJ2-3 NA TRBV7-2 TGTGCCAGCAGCTTTTTTCTGGGACAGCGACTAGCGGATACGCAGTATTTT CASSFFLGQRLADTQYF
TRBD2 TRBJ2-3 NA TRBV13 TGTGCCAGCAGCCTTCGGACTAGCGGGATGGGGGCAGATACGCAGTATTTT CASSLRTSGMGADTQYF
NA TRBJ2-5 few TRBV5-5 TGTGCCAGCAGCTTGCCGGGGAAAGAGACCCAGTACTTC CASSLPGKETQYF
TRBD1 TRBJ2-2 NA TRBV7-6 TGTGCCAGCAGCTCACCCCCGGGGACAGGAAACACCGGGGAGCTGTTTTTT CASSSPPGTGNTGELFF
TRBD2 TRBJ2-1 few TRBV5-6 TGTGCCAGCAGCTTGGCCGGAGGGAGGGCATATGAGCAGTTCTTC CASSLAGGRAYEQFF
TRBD2 TRBJ2-1 NA TRBV7-2 TGTGCCAGCAGCTTAGATAAGAGAACTAGCGGGATTGTTGGAAATGAGCAGTTCTTC CASSLDKRTSGIVGNEQFF
TRBD1 TRBJ2-1 few TRBV19 TGTGCCAGTAGTATGTCGACAGGGGGGCATGAGCAGTTCTTC CASSMSTGGHEQFF
TRBD2 TRBJ2-5 NA TRBV5-1 TGCGCCAGCAGCCCCCCCGCTAGCGGGCTTGGGGAAGAGACCCAGTACTTC CASSPPASGLGEETQYF
TRBD1 TRBJ1-5 NA TRBV18 TGTGCCAGCTTATTTGACAGGGATAGCCAGCCCCAGCATTTT CASLFDRDSQPQHF
NA TRBJ1-3 NA TRBV6-5 TGTGCCAGCACTAGCGCTTATGCAGGAAACACCATATATTTT CASTSAYAGNTIYF
TRBD1 TRBJ1-6 NA TRBV7-9 TGTGCCAGCAGCTCGGGACAGGGAGATTCACCCCTCCACTTT CASSSGQGDSPLHF
TRBD2 TRBJ2-1 NA TRBV2 TGTGCCAGCAGTGAAGCGCAACTAGCGGTTCAAAGGGAGCAGTTCTTC CASSEAQLAVQREQFF
TRBD2 TRBJ2-3 NA TRBV27 TGTGCCAGCAGTTCATCACCCTTAGCGGGGCCTCTCACAGATACGCAGTATTTT CASSSSPLAGPLTDTQYF
TRBD2 TRBJ2-1 NA TRBV7-8 TGTGCCAGCAGCTTACGAAGCGGGGGGTACAATGAGCAGTTCTTC CASSLRSGGYNEQFF
TRBD1 TRBJ1-1 NA TRBV10-1 TGCGCCAGCAGTGGTGGGACAGGGGGGCCTGAAGCTTTCTTT CASSGGTGGPEAFF
NA TRBJ1-3 NA TRBV29-1 TGCAGCGTTGACGGGAGCAGGGGAAACACCATATATTTT CSVDGSRGNTIYF
TRBD2 TRBJ2-3 many TRBV27 TGTGCCAGCAGTTACTATAGCGGGAGGGGGACAGATACGCAGTATTTT CASSYYSGRGTDTQYF
NA TRBJ1-1 NA TRBV28 TGTGCCATCAGGACGAGGACTGAAGCTTTCTTT CAIRTRTEAFF
NA TRBJ1-1 few TRBV19 TGTGCCAGTAGCCTTTACAGCCAAGGAGGGTTCACTGAAGCTTTCTTT CASSLYSQGGFTEAFF
TRBD1 TRBJ1-1 NA TRBV5-1 TGCGCCAGCAGCTGGCGGACAGGGGCATTCACTGAAGCTTTCTTT CASSWRTGAFTEAFF
NA TRBJ2-5 NA TRBV5-6 TGTGCCAGCAGCTTGTTTTCCAGGATAGAGACCCAGTACTTC CASSLFSRIETQYF
NA TRBJ2-1 NA TRBV10-1 TGCGCCAGCAGTGAACAGGGCTACAATGAGCAGTTCTTC CASSEQGYNEQFF
TRBD2 TRBJ2-3 NA TRBV7-9 TGTGCCAGCAGCCCGGGACTAGCGGGAGTGTTCACAGATACGCAGTATTTT CASSPGLAGVFTDTQYF
NA TRBJ1-1 NA TRBV7-2 TGTGCCAGCAGAATCCAGGGGAGTGAAGCTTTCTTT CASRIQGSEAFF
NA TRBJ1-4 NA TRBV6-5 TGTGCCAGCAGTTACTCGCGTAGATCGGGTGAAAAACTGTTTTTT CASSYSRRSGEKLFF
TRBD2 TRBJ2-1 few TRBV6-4 TGTGCCAGCAGTGACCCCCCACTAGCGGGGGAAAACAATGAGCAGTTCTTC CASSDPPLAGENNEQFF
TRBD1 TRBJ1-2 NA TRBV9 TGTGCCAGCAGCGGCCGCAGGGGGCACTATGGCTACACCTTC CASSGRRGHYGYTF
NA TRBJ1-2 NA TRBV6-4 TGTGCCAGCAGTGACTCCGTAGCAATGCCCCGAGGCTACACCTTC CASSDSVAMPRGYTF
NA TRBJ2-5 few TRBV7-9 TGTGCCAGCAGCTTAGGGGGCAGGGGAGAAAAAGAGACCCAGTACTTC CASSLGGRGEKETQYF
NA TRBJ1-6 few TRBV5-1 TGCGCCAGCAGCTTGGCAGGGTATTCACCCCTCCACTTT CASSLAGYSPLHF
NA TRBJ1-1 NA TRBV28 TGTGCCAGCAGAGAACCTCCTCCCTGGGCCGAAGCTTTCTTT CASREPPPWAEAFF
NA TRBJ1-1 NA TRBV11-2 TGTGCCAGCAGCTTCGGGTTGAACACTGAAGCTTTCTTT CASSFGLNTEAFF
NA TRBJ1-6 NA TRBV5-1 TGCGCCAGCAGCTCGGCGGGGGAATGGAGTTCACCCCTCCACTTT CASSSAGEWSSPLHF
NA TRBJ2-7 NA TRBV28 TGTGCCAGCAGGGACAGTGGACCCTACGAGCAGTACTTC CASRDSGPYEQYF
TRBD2 TRBJ2-2 NA TRBV5-6 TGTGCCAGCAGCCTACTCGGACTAGCGGGAGGAGACACCGGGGAGCTGTTTTTT CASSLLGLAGGDTGELFF
NA TRBJ1-6 few TRBV5-1 TGCGCCAGCAGCTTGGCCGGGGGAAGGGAAAATTCACCCCTCCACTTT CASSLAGGRENSPLHF
NA TRBJ2-7 NA TRBV19 TGTGCCAGTAGTATACAGGAACACTACGAGCAGTACTTC CASSIQEHYEQYF